Below, 9 T cell receptor beta chains from the same sample are listed, as sequenced in a study of T cell changes during pregnancy in multiple sclerosis. Profiling relied on immunoSEQ multiplex PCR, and the TCRdb table lists in-frame clones only, not all of them. Of around 70,000 clones listed, just under 95% are singletons. The sample consisted of peripheral blood, taken after pregnancy. These receptors all stem from a female donor in good health, enrolled as a control in a pregnancy study.

This chain connects TRBV9 to TRBJ1-5; a weak D match, TRBD1 (6 bases). Germline V lookup: CDR1 SGDLS, CDR2 YYNGEE. The CDR3 length is 13 residues. V lost 10 bases to trimming and J lost 1 base, with 12 bases between them. CDR3 loop: CARADRSNQPQHF. CDR3 coding DNA: TGTGCCCGAGCAGACAGGAGCAATCAGCCCCAGCATTTT.

The sample holds a few counts of this clone. CDR3 sequence: CASRGQGFNQPQHF. The DNA for the CDR3 is TGTGCCAGCAGGGGACAGGGATTCAATCAGCCCCAGCATTTT. The chain links TRBV6-5 to TRBJ1-5, with 9 bases that match TRBD1. After removal of 6 bases from V and 3 bases from J, the junction contained 3 bases not matched to a gene. The CDR3 spans 14 residues. In germline, CDR1 is MNHEY, CDR2 SVGAGI.

The chain joins TRBV28 to TRBJ1-4, with a weak D call TRBD1 (5 bases). Germline lookup yields CDR1 MDHEN and CDR2 SYDVKM. The V end was cut by 4 bases, the J end by 7 bases, with 19 bases between. The CDR3 has 16 amino acids. The CDR3 DNA follows: TGTGCCAGCAGTTCCACCTGGGGCCGGGAGGGTGAAAAACTGTTTTTT. Translation: CASSSTWGREGEKLFF.

This chain connects TRBV19 to TRBJ1-5; 10 bases are shared with TRBD1. Unmatched junction bases numbered 13, after V lost 5 bases and J lost 6 bases. Per germline, CDR1 LNHDA and CDR2 SQIVND (reference sequence). The CDR3 has 17 residues. The CDR3 is CASSPGTGVQGAQPQHF. DNA for the CDR3: TGTGCCAGTAGTCCAGGGACAGGGGTGCAAGGTGCTCAGCCCCAGCATTTT.

The gene calls are TRBV28 and TRBJ1-6; D is undetermined. This CDR3 region has 16 residues. CDR1 MDHEN and CDR2 SYDVKM come from the germline V gene. Trimming pared 2 bases from V and 11 bases from J, leaving 19 bases between. CDR3 sequence (DNA): TGTGCCAGCAGTTTACGGATACGGGGTATAGTGGCACCCCTCCACTTT. Translation: CASSLRIRGIVAPLHF.

The rearrangement links TRBV6-5 to TRBJ2-2; perhaps TRBD1 as D (6 bases). The ends were cut back, 10 bases at V and 6 bases at J, with 18 bases in the middle. CDR1 and CDR2 (germline): MNHEY, SVGAGI. The CDR3 has 14 residues. The CDR3 spells CATTDRTKPGELFF. In nucleotides, the CDR3 is TGTGCCACCACCGACAGGACCAAGCCCGGGGAGCTGTTTTTT.

The chain links TRBV27 to TRBJ2-7; D is ambiguous. The V end was cut by 4 bases, the J end by 2 bases, with 9 bases between. The CDR3 is 13 amino acids. Germline V gene lookup returns CDR1 MNHEY and CDR2 SMNVEV (reference sequence). The CDR3 bases are TGTGCCAGCAGTTCCTTATCCGCCTACGAGCAGTACTTC. Translating gives CASSSLSAYEQYF.

V usage is TRBV7-6 and J usage is TRBJ2-4; 12 positions match TRBD1. Losses at the gene ends were 5 bases for V and 6 bases for J; bases not matched to a gene: 11. CDR3 length equals 17 residues. Germline loops: CDR1 SGHVS, CDR2 FNYEAQ. The CDR3 coding sequence is TGTGCCAGCAGCCCGGGACAGGGGGCGGCCGAACTAAACATTCAGTACTTC. Translating gives CASSPGQGAAELNIQYF.

The chain recombines TRBV29-1 with TRBJ2-7; D perhaps matches TRBD1 (5 bases). The CDR3 totals 13 residues. Germline CDR1 and CDR2: SQVTM and ANQGSEA. Between the trimmed V and J ends, which lost 1 base and 2 bases, there was a span of 9 bases. The CDR3 loop is CSVEGQGTYEQYF. The CDR3 region has the DNA TGCAGCGTTGAAGGCCAGGGTACCTACGAGCAGTACTTC.